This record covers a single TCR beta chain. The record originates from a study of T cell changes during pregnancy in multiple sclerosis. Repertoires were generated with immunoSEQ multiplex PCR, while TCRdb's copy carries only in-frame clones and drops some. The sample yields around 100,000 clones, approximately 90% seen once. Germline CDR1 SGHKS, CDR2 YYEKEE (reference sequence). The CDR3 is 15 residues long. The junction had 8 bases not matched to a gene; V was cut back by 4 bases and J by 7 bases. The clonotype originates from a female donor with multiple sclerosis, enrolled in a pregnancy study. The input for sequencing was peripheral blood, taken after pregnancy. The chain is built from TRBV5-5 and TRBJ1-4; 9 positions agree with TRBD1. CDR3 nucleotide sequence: TGTGCCAGCAGCGTTGGGACAGGGCAAAGTGAAAAACTGTTTTTT. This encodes CASSVGTGQSEKLFF.